The rows below give T cell receptor beta chains drawn from one sample of a study of blood T cell repertoires in COVID-19. Repertoires were generated with immunoSEQ multiplex PCR, while TCRdb's copy carries only in-frame clones and drops some. The sample carries 55,000 to 80,000 clones, about 76% recorded once. Sequenced material: peripheral blood. The source of these receptors is a human donor in a cohort sampled during active COVID-19. Each CDR3 is given with its conserved first and last residue. A D gene is named only where the DNA matches it firmly. Where a row states a size, it is once, few, many or the class of an expanded clone; other rows omit it.

D	V	size	J	CDR3	DNA
.	TRBV3-1/TRBV3-2	.	TRBJ2-7	CASSRQQSYEQYF	TGTGCCAGCAGCCGACAACAGAGCTACGAGCAGTACTTC
.	TRBV5-5	.	TRBJ1-5	CASRSSGNSNQPQHF	TGTGCCAGCAGGTCATCAGGGAATAGCAATCAGCCCCAGCATTTT
TRBD1	TRBV6-6	.	TRBJ2-1	CASSYRDRGKDEQFF	TGTGCCAGCAGTTATCGAGACAGGGGGAAGGATGAGCAGTTCTTC
.	TRBV12-3/TRBV12-4	.	TRBJ1-2	CASSLDKWGYTF	TGTGCCAGCAGCTTAGACAAGTGGGGCTACACCTTC
.	TRBV20-1	once	TRBJ2-6	CSASATTGANVLTF	TGCAGTGCTAGTGCAACTACTGGGGCCAACGTCCTGACTTTC
.	TRBV19	.	TRBJ1-6	CASNRGWSPLHF	TGTGCCAGTAATAGGGGCTGGTCACCCCTCCACTTT
TRBD2	TRBV4-3	once	TRBJ2-1	CASSRGLAEYNEQFF	TGCGCCAGCAGCCGGGGACTAGCGGAATACAATGAGCAGTTCTTC
TRBD1	TRBV3-1/TRBV3-2	.	TRBJ1-2	CASSQTTGLANYGYTF	TGTGCCAGCAGCCAAACGACAGGGCTAGCTAACTATGGCTACACCTTC
.	TRBV5-1	.	TRBJ2-7	CASSLPLGGNDEQYF	TGCGCCAGCAGCCTCCCCTTGGGGGGAAACGACGAGCAGTACTTC
.	TRBV30	.	TRBJ1-5	CAWSVPRGGNQPQHF	TGTGCCTGGAGTGTACCCAGGGGTGGCAATCAGCCCCAGCATTTT
TRBD1	TRBV5-1	.	TRBJ2-7	CASSLETGGSGEQYF	TGCGCCAGCAGCTTAGAGACAGGGGGCTCGGGAGAGCAGTACTTC
.	TRBV12-3/TRBV12-4	.	TRBJ1-1	CASSFMAGAGAFF	TGTGCCAGCAGTTTCATGGCAGGGGCAGGAGCTTTCTTT
TRBD1	TRBV7-9	few	TRBJ2-2	CASRSPGQGTTGELFF	TGTGCCAGCAGGTCTCCGGGACAGGGGACCACCGGGGAGCTGTTTTTT
.	TRBV19	.	TRBJ2-7	CASSFRNSYEQYF	TGTGCCAGTAGTTTCAGGAACTCCTACGAGCAGTACTTC
TRBD2	TRBV5-1	.	TRBJ2-5	CASSLALAGGRETQYF	TGCGCCAGCAGCTTGGCCCTAGCGGGGGGTAGAGAGACCCAGTACTTC
.	TRBV3-1/TRBV3-2	.	TRBJ1-6	CASSQGTLYSPLHF	TGTGCCAGCAGCCAAGGTACTCTCTATTCACCCCTCCACTTT
.	TRBV25-1	.	TRBJ2-5	CASSDPRGLGPETQYF	TGTGCCAGCAGTGACCCCCGGGGACTGGGTCCGGAGACCCAGTACTTC
.	TRBV5-4	.	TRBJ2-3	CASRPSGTRTDTQYF	TGTGCCAGCAGACCCTCCGGGACTCGAACAGATACGCAGTATTTT
TRBD1	TRBV10-3	.	TRBJ1-3	CAISEPGTASGNTIYF	TGTGCCATCAGTGAGCCAGGGACAGCTTCTGGAAACACCATATATTTT
.	TRBV6-5	.	TRBJ1-1	CASSYRFLGGITEAFF	TGTGCCAGCAGTTACCGGTTTTTAGGAGGGATTACTGAAGCTTTCTTT
.	TRBV5-1	.	TRBJ2-2	CASSLEGFTSRTGELFF	TGCGCCAGCAGCTTGGAGGGGTTCACCTCTCGCACCGGGGAGCTGTTTTTT
.	TRBV5-1	.	TRBJ2-2	CASSLRGSTGELFF	TGCGCCAGCAGCTTAAGGGGGTCCACCGGGGAGCTGTTTTTT
.	TRBV5-8	many	TRBJ1-1	CASSLRVRGNTNTEAFF	TGTGCCAGCAGCTTGAGGGTTAGGGGCAACACGAACACTGAAGCTTTCTTT
TRBD1	TRBV24-1	.	TRBJ2-5	CATRGTGGQETQYF	TGTGCCACGAGAGGGACAGGGGGTCAAGAGACCCAGTACTTC
.	TRBV6-2/TRBV6-3	.	TRBJ2-7	CASSYWRDFNYEQYF	TGTGCCAGCAGTTACTGGCGGGACTTTAACTACGAGCAGTACTTC
.	TRBV19	medium-sized	TRBJ1-1	CASSDRPNTEAFF	TGTGCCAGTAGCGACAGGCCGAACACTGAAGCTTTCTTT
.	TRBV4-3	.	TRBJ2-1	CASSQARGGAGNEQFF	TGCGCCAGCAGCCAAGCAAGAGGGGGGGCAGGTAATGAGCAGTTCTTC
TRBD2	TRBV9	.	TRBJ2-7	CASSVALAGAYSGEQYF	TGTGCCAGCAGCGTAGCTCTAGCGGGGGCATATTCGGGAGAGCAGTACTTC
TRBD2	TRBV9	once	TRBJ2-1	CASSVEGTSFRTSEQFF	TGTGCCAGCAGCGTAGAGGGGACTAGTTTTCGCACTAGTGAGCAGTTCTTC
TRBD2	TRBV7-2	.	TRBJ2-2	CASSPLAGGHTGELFF	TGTGCCAGCAGCCCTCTAGCGGGGGGACACACCGGGGAGCTGTTTTTT
TRBD1	TRBV7-8	.	TRBJ2-7	CASSLGQGTTYEQYF	TGTGCCAGCAGCTTAGGACAGGGGACCACCTACGAGCAGTACTTC
.	TRBV5-1	.	TRBJ1-4	CARQTGKAAREEKLFF	TGCGCCAGGCAAACAGGGAAGGCGGCTCGGGAAGAAAAACTGTTTTTT
.	TRBV28	.	TRBJ2-7	CASSPRLVAYEQYF	TGTGCCAGCAGCCCCCGGTTGGTAGCCTACGAGCAGTACTTC
.	TRBV2	.	TRBJ1-2	CASRQGFHGYTF	TGTGCCAGCAGACAGGGTTTTCATGGCTACACCTTC
.	TRBV6-4	.	TRBJ1-1	CASSGGEMNTEAFF	TGTGCCAGCAGCGGCGGGGAAATGAACACTGAAGCTTTCTTT
.	TRBV10-3	once	TRBJ2-7	CAISTNFGEQYF	TGTGCCATCAGTACCAACTTCGGCGAGCAGTACTTC
TRBD2	TRBV19	.	TRBJ2-3	CASRVSGTTTDTQYF	TGTGCCAGTAGAGTTAGCGGGACAACCACAGATACGCAGTATTTT
.	TRBV6-2/TRBV6-3	.	TRBJ1-5	CASSPLEGIVQPQHF	TGTGCCAGCAGTCCCCTAGAGGGCATTGTTCAGCCCCAGCATTTT
TRBD2	TRBV9	.	TRBJ2-1	CASSVSGGVSYNEQFF	TGTGCCAGCAGCGTGAGCGGGGGGGTTTCCTACAATGAGCAGTTCTTC
.	TRBV27	few	TRBJ1-2	CASIHVARTAHIRTMADYTF	TGTGCCAGCATTCATGTCGCCCGGACAGCCCATATCCGAACTATGGCAGACTACACCTTC
TRBD1	TRBV6-5	.	TRBJ2-7	CASSYTGQGGDEQYF	TGTGCCAGCAGTTACACGGGACAGGGAGGTGACGAGCAGTACTTC
.	TRBV9	.	TRBJ2-3	CASSVEVEADTQYF	TGTGCCAGCAGCGTAGAGGTAGAGGCAGATACGCAGTATTTT
TRBD2	TRBV24-1	once	TRBJ2-5	CATSDPNSGVGETQYF	TGTGCCACCAGTGACCCGAATAGCGGGGTGGGGGAGACCCAGTACTTC
.	TRBV4-3	once	TRBJ1-1	CASSQNRGSSTEAFF	TGCGCCAGCAGCCAAAACCGGGGGTCGAGCACTGAAGCTTTCTTT
.	TRBV4-2	few	TRBJ1-6	CASSQEAAPSSYNSPLHF	TGTGCCAGCAGCCAAGAGGCAGCGCCGAGCTCCTATAATTCACCCCTCCACTTT
.	TRBV19	.	TRBJ1-1	CASSMGGPTEAFF	TGTGCCAGTAGTATGGGGGGGCCCACTGAAGCTTTCTTT
.	TRBV19	.	TRBJ2-6	CASTPLGATGANVLTF	TGTGCCAGTACGCCCCTGGGGGCCACTGGGGCCAACGTCCTGACTTTC
TRBD1	TRBV11-3	.	TRBJ2-2	CASSLFTGAGETGELFF	TGTGCCAGCAGCTTATTCACAGGGGCCGGGGAGACCGGGGAGCTGTTTTTT
.	TRBV28	medium-sized	TRBJ1-5	CASIPTGNSNQPQHF	TGTGCCAGCATTCCGACAGGCAATAGCAATCAGCCCCAGCATTTT
TRBD1	TRBV12-5	.	TRBJ2-2	CASETPGQERPNTGELFF	TGTGCTAGTGAAACCCCAGGACAGGAGAGGCCGAACACCGGGGAGCTGTTTTTT
TRBD1	TRBV29-1	.	TRBJ1-2	CSVEDWDRGLYGYTF	TGCAGCGTTGAAGATTGGGACAGGGGCCTCTATGGCTACACCTTC